The rows below give T cell receptor beta chains drawn from one sample of a study of cytomegalovirus exposure and HLA in healthy donors. Assay: immunoSEQ multiplex PCR; the TCRdb copy retains only in-frame clones and omits some. This table holds approximately 85,000 clones, roughly three quarters found once. Sequenced sample: PBMCs. The receptors shown here come from a woman in her forties or fifties in good health and CMV-seropositive. CDR3s include the opening cysteine and the closing phenylalanine or tryptophan. D genes are given only for firm matches. Expanded clones get a size class; other rows say once, few or many, or leave the size out.

>TRBV10-3|TRBD1|TRBJ1-6|once
CAIRIRDRVIESPLHF
TGTGCCATCAGGATCCGGGACAGGGTCATAGAATCACCCCTCCACTTT
>TRBV5-4|NA|TRBJ1-4|NA
CASSLNPLLNEKLFF
TGTGCCAGCAGCTTGAATCCCCTTCTTAATGAAAAACTGTTTTTT
>TRBV9|NA|TRBJ1-1|once
CASSVGQAGTEAFF
TGTGCCAGCAGCGTCGGACAAGCGGGCACTGAAGCTTTCTTT
>TRBV21-1|NA|TRBJ1-6|NA
CASSKTGQVDSPLHF
TGTGCCAGCAGCAAAACCGGACAGGTAGATTCACCCCTCCACTTT
>TRBV18|NA|TRBJ1-2|NA
CASSPESRGGYTF
TGTGCCAGCTCACCGGAATCACGGGGTGGCTACACCTTC
>TRBV19|TRBD1|TRBJ2-2|few
CASSEGTGVTGELFF
TGTGCCAGTAGTGAAGGGACAGGGGTGACCGGGGAGCTGTTTTTT
>TRBV6-6|NA|TRBJ2-5|NA
CASRTPPGVQTQYF
TGTGCCAGCAGAACCCCCCCGGGGGTACAGACCCAGTACTTC
>TRBV9|TRBD1|TRBJ2-2|NA
CASSSRTGNTGELFF
TGTGCCAGCAGCTCCAGGACAGGGAACACCGGGGAGCTGTTTTTT
>TRBV5-1|NA|TRBJ2-2|NA
CASRGDVGNTGELFF
TGCGCCAGCAGGGGAGATGTGGGGAACACCGGGGAGCTGTTTTTT
>TRBV5-1|NA|TRBJ1-6|NA
CASSSGLRLSYNSPLHF
TGCGCCAGCAGCTCGGGACTCCGGCTCTCCTATAATTCACCCCTCCACTTT
>TRBV2|NA|TRBJ1-1|NA
CASSVSSEAFF
TGTGCCAGCAGTGTTTCCAGTGAAGCTTTCTTT
>TRBV6-1|TRBD1|TRBJ1-3|NA
CASSAGGAGNTIYF
TGTGCCAGCAGTGCAGGGGGCGCGGGAAACACCATATATTTT
>TRBV28|TRBD1|TRBJ2-4|few
CASSLWGQGAKNIQYF
TGTGCCAGCAGTTTATGGGGACAGGGGGCCAAAAACATTCAGTACTTC
>TRBV27|TRBD1|TRBJ1-1|NA
CASSWGQGNTEAFF
TGTGCCAGCAGTTGGGGACAGGGGAACACTGAAGCTTTCTTT
>TRBV7-9|NA|TRBJ2-1|NA
CASSLVGPQRGNEQFF
TGTGCCAGCAGCTTAGTCGGTCCCCAACGGGGCAATGAGCAGTTCTTC
>TRBV4-2|TRBD2|TRBJ2-1|NA
CASSQESTSGSYNEQFF
TGTGCCAGCAGCCAAGAATCGACTAGCGGCTCCTACAATGAGCAGTTCTTC
>TRBV2|NA|TRBJ2-7|NA
CASSGMGGPHEQYF
TGTGCCAGCAGTGGAATGGGGGGACCCCACGAGCAGTACTTC
>TRBV27|NA|TRBJ1-4|NA
CASSLIAGLGELFF
TGTGCCAGCAGTTTAATCGCGGGCCTGGGTGAACTGTTTTTT
>TRBV12-5|NA|TRBJ2-2|NA
CASGLGAIPTSNTGELFF
TGTGCTAGTGGTCTGGGAGCCATCCCAACTAGTAACACCGGGGAGCTGTTTTTT
>TRBV11-2|TRBD2|TRBJ2-3|NA
CASSLVPSAGRTDTQYF
TGTGCCAGCAGCTTAGTCCCCTCAGCGGGGCGCACAGATACGCAGTATTTT
>TRBV5-1|NA|TRBJ2-2|NA
CASSLALQANTGELFF
TGCGCCAGCAGCTTGGCCTTACAGGCGAACACCGGGGAGCTGTTTTTT
>TRBV5-1|NA|TRBJ2-2|NA
CASSLSTANTGELFF
TGCGCCAGCAGCTTGTCGACAGCGAACACCGGGGAGCTGTTTTTT
>TRBV5-8|NA|TRBJ1-1|NA
CASSFQGRDTEAFF
TGTGCCAGCAGCTTTCAGGGGCGCGACACTGAAGCTTTCTTT
>TRBV29-1|NA|TRBJ2-3|NA
CSVLTASTDTQYF
TGCAGCGTATTGACAGCTAGCACAGATACGCAGTATTTT
>TRBV30|NA|TRBJ1-4|NA
CAWSVTAAAPGKLFF
TGTGCCTGGAGTGTAACGGCGGCAGCTCCGGGAAAACTGTTTTTT
>TRBV6-1|NA|TRBJ1-1|once
CASSEGQGGYTEAFF
TGTGCCAGCAGTGAAGGGCAGGGTGGGTACACTGAAGCTTTCTTT
>TRBV2|NA|TRBJ1-5|NA
CASSEQGLSNQPQHF
TGTGCCAGCAGTGAACAGGGGTTAAGCAATCAGCCCCAGCATTTT
>TRBV11-3|NA|TRBJ2-4|NA
CASSSYTTGYTDKNIQYF
TGTGCCAGCAGCTCCTATACCACAGGGTATACGGACAAAAACATTCAGTACTTC
>TRBV13|TRBD2|TRBJ2-1|NA
CASRGLAGANEQFF
TGTGCCAGCAGGGGACTAGCGGGAGCCAATGAGCAGTTCTTC
>TRBV7-9|NA|TRBJ1-2|NA
CASSRDSYGYTF
TGTGCCAGCAGTCGAGACAGCTATGGCTACACCTTC
>TRBV11-2|TRBD2|TRBJ2-1|NA
CASSLRLAGRNYNEQFF
TGTGCCAGCAGCCTCCGTTTAGCGGGAAGGAATTACAATGAGCAGTTCTTC
>TRBV19|TRBD2|TRBJ2-5|NA
CASRQTSRGETQYF
TGTGCCAGTAGACAGACTAGCCGGGGAGAGACCCAGTACTTC
>TRBV30|NA|TRBJ1-2|NA
CAWMRSGYGYTF
TGTGCCTGGATGAGATCTGGCTATGGCTACACCTTC
>TRBV7-9|NA|TRBJ2-5|NA
CASSRLGSETQYF
TGTGCCAGCAGCCGATTGGGGAGTGAGACCCAGTACTTC
>TRBV11-2|NA|TRBJ2-5|once
CASSLDGETQYF
TGTGCCAGCAGCTTAGACGGAGAGACCCAGTACTTC
>TRBV12-5|NA|TRBJ2-1|NA
CASGPPPGSSYNEQFF
TGTGCTAGTGGTCCCCCCCCCGGGAGCTCCTACAATGAGCAGTTCTTC
>TRBV6-6|NA|TRBJ2-7|few
CASSQNSYEQYF
TGTGCCAGCAGTCAGAACTCCTACGAGCAGTACTTC
>TRBV7-9|TRBD2|TRBJ2-5|NA
CASSRTSLETQYF
TGTGCCAGCAGCCGGACTAGTTTAGAGACCCAGTACTTC
>TRBV27|TRBD2|TRBJ2-3|NA
CASSLRLAGGDTQYF
TGTGCCAGCAGTTTAAGACTAGCGGGTGGGGATACGCAGTATTTT
>TRBV15|NA|TRBJ2-2|NA
CATLRDTAVGTGELFF
TGTGCCACCCTGAGAGATACAGCGGTTGGGACCGGGGAGCTGTTTTTT
>TRBV30|TRBD1|TRBJ2-1|once
CAWSEQGVGNEQFF
TGTGCCTGGAGTGAACAGGGGGTTGGAAATGAGCAGTTCTTC